The T cell receptor (beta chain) described here comes from a study of blood T cell repertoires in COVID-19. Study details: PBMCs, B-cell-depleted T cells, or T cells provided the cDNA or gDNA that made up the material.

In the original analysis: Amplification from reference gene primers served as the basis for estimated nucleated cell counts. The assay was immunoSEQ multiplex PCR, and TCRdb's table has in-frame clones only and misses some. Clone size and the V and J calls come from that table; the DNA yielded D and trimming. The data hold 200,000 to 250,000 clones, with approximately 85% observed a single time. There are 14 residues in the CDR3. The V end lost 1 base, the J end lost 8 bases, and 12 bases lay between the germline ends. CDR1 is KGHSH and CDR2 is LQKENI in the germline V gene. Seattle's cohort entered during active infection and was followed longitudinally.

The material sequenced was peripheral blood. V usage is TRBV18 and J usage is TRBJ2-4; TRBD2 is a possible D gene (5 bases). This TCR was sampled from a woman aged 70-85 years with COVID-19, enrolled during active disease. The CDR3 loop is CASSPRRERDIQYF. The CDR3 DNA reads TGTGCCAGCTCACCACGAAGGGAGAGGGACATTCAGTACTTC.